This T cell receptor beta chain was sequenced in a study of blood T cell repertoires in COVID-19. About the research overall: From the United States, Italy and Spain came samples of acute and convalescent COVID-19. T cells, B-cell-depleted T cells, or PBMCs provided the cDNA or gDNA that served as material.

V dropped 3 bases and J dropped 1; count of bases not matched to a gene: 5. CDR1 is SGHDT and CDR2 is YYEEEE in the germline V gene. The CDR3 runs to 15 residues. The assay was immunoSEQ multiplex PCR, and TCRdb's table has in-frame clones only and misses some. The data show some 120,000 clones, approximately 71% seen once. The V and J genes are TRBV5-6 and TRBJ2-7; 9 nucleotides match TRBD2. Sequencing was carried out using peripheral blood. The clonotype was recovered from a woman in her 70s with acute or convalescent COVID-19. This CDR3 reads CASSSRGRGSYEQYF. CDR3 DNA: TGTGCCAGCAGCTCCCGCGGGAGGGGATCCTACGAGCAGTACTTC.